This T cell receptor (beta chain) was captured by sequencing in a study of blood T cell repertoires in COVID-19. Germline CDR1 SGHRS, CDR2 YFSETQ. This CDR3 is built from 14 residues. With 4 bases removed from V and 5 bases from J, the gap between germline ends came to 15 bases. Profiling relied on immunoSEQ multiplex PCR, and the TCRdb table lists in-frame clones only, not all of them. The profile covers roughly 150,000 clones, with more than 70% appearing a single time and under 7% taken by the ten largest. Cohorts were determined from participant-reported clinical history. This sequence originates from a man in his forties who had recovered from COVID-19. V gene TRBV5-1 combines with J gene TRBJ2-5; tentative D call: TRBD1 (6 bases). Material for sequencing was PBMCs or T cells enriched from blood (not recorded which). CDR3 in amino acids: CASSEGHPGETQYF. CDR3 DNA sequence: TGCGCCAGCAGCGAGGGACACCCCGGGGAGACCCAGTACTTC.